Below, one TCR beta chain is given with its context. Its antigen remains unidentified. Germline V gives CDR1 ENHRY, CDR2 SYGVKD. Between the trimmed V and J ends, which lost 6 bases and 0 bases, there was a span of 9 bases. The CDR3 runs to 14 residues. This sample was taken from a study of T cells after yellow fever vaccination. MiXCR, applied by TCRdb to the 5' RACE reads, yields one record per CDR3 protein. The profile shows 150,000 to 200,000 distinct CDR3 sequences, 5.5% to 7.5% of them singletons. Study results and caveats: Boosting was followed by the reappearance of most primary-vaccination clones (approximately 95% CD4, about 89% CD8). Highly abundant clonotypes carried over from the bulk population could end up in FACS-sorted repertoires as contaminants.

The chain uses TRBV10-3 and TRBJ1-5, with D unresolved. This TCR was recovered from a man aged 18-30 years who received the YFV17D yellow fever vaccine. Here the sequenced sample was CD4+ T cells sorted from PBMCs, taken 5 to 6 days after the first yellow fever vaccination. CDR3 sequence (DNA): TGTGCCATCAGCCCGTCAGGTAGCAATCAGCCCCAGCATTTT. This encodes CAISPSGSNQPQHF.